The 3 T cell receptor beta chains given below trace back to one sample, sequenced in a study of shared clonotypes between healthy human individuals. Clones were sequenced by immunoSEQ multiplex PCR, and TCRdb holds only the in-frame ones, with some missing. This table holds about 2.3 million clones, roughly 92% found once. Sequenced sample: naive CD4+ T cells from PBMCs. Sample subset: CD45RA+ positively selected. These receptors were obtained from a man younger than 35 in good health. Some clones in this sample may be carry-over from other donors' samples.

This chain connects TRBV15 to TRBJ2-7; 11 positions agree with TRBD2. V lost 1 base, J lost 2 bases, and 7 bases stayed unmatched. CDR1 LNHNV and CDR2 YYDKDF come from the germline V gene (reference sequence). CDR3 size: 17 residues. CDR3 loop: CATSRGLAGGVPYEQYF. DNA for the CDR3: TGTGCCACCAGCAGAGGCTTAGCGGGAGGGGTTCCCTACGAGCAGTACTTC. Using reference TRBV15 and TRBJ2-7 for the parts outside the CDR3, the full variable domain is DAMVIQNPRYQVTQFGKPVTLSCSQTLNHNVMYWYQQKSSQAPKLLFHYYDKDFNNEADTPDNFQSRRPNTSFCFLDIRSPGLGDTAMYLCATSRGLAGGVPYEQYFGPGTRLTVT.

The chain carries TRBV25-1 and TRBJ2-5, with D tentatively TRBD2 (6 bases). The CDR3 runs to 15 residues. Trimming shortened V by 3 bases and J by 6 bases, and 17 bases separated the two germline ends. Per germline, CDR1 MGHDK and CDR2 SYGVNS. The DNA of the CDR3 is TGTGCCAGCAGTGATTTAAAGGCTAGCGTCCAGACCCAGTACTTC. Translated: CASSDLKASVQTQYF.

The rearrangement links TRBV28 to TRBJ1-1, with 7 bases lining up with TRBD1. The CDR3 has 13 residues. The ends lost 7 bases at V and 0 bases at J; junction bases unmatched: 2. Germline V lookup: CDR1 MDHEN, CDR2 SYDVKM. The CDR3 spells CASNDRVNTEAFF. CDR3 nucleotide sequence: TGTGCCAGCAACGACAGGGTGAACACTGAAGCTTTCTTT.